This record looks at one T cell receptor beta chain sequence and its context. In this sample, this clone turned up a few times. Its antigen remains undetermined. Qualities for individual bases were not recorded, and no much larger clone is one base off. Each donor gave one peripheral blood draw, averaging roughly 100 mL, which was collected into heparinised tubes. A BD FACSAria II was used to sort naive, central memory, regulatory and stem cell-like memory CD4+ T cells with a panel that included CD45RO, CCR7, CD25, CD127, CD95 and CD27. Purity was above 95% for every sorted population. Right away, PBMCs were isolated by Lymphoprep density gradient centrifugation and were stained directly, with no culture step. Samples were stained and sorted in pairs, with one healthy donor and one patient per experiment, so that batch effects were minimized. These data come from a study of beta chain features in type 1 diabetes (dated by TCRdb to between 2018 and 2020). Regarding the study in general: Patients and healthy donors did not differ in mean age, gender distribution, total cell number or subset yield. A total of 85 million to 140 million sorted cells were examined across all samples, and the number of cells per subset was strongly correlated with RNA yield. The study compared TCRB repertoires of sorted circulating CD4+ T cell subsets between recently diagnosed type 1 diabetes patients and matched healthy donors. Whereas all 30 or so donors provided naive and central memory subsets, regulatory and stem cell-like memory subsets were isolated from just 8 patients and about 8 healthy donors. The paper's findings and limits, for the study overall: At VDJ recombination sites, type 1 diabetes patients had fewer insertions and more deleted nucleotides, which implies abnormalities in thymic rearrangement. Because small numbers of individuals were included in the HLA sub-analyses, any influence of HLA type on TCRB rearrangement was left unresolved. Naive, central memory and regulatory TCRB repertoires appeared to be more alike among patients than among healthy donors. Because cDNA was sequenced instead of genomic DNA, activated cells with high expression could be over-represented, although the groups did not differ in activation or CD3 levels. Type 1 diabetes patients showed a moderate but significant shortening of TCRB CDR3 length in all four CD4+ subsets. Shorter templates might be favored by PCR, yet because patient and control samples were amplified and corrected together, any such skew would affect both groups equally.

The High Capacity cDNA Reverse Transcription Kit was used to reverse transcribe all of the isolated RNA, meaning that expressed TCRB transcripts were what got sequenced. Deep immunoSEQ sequencing was applied to naive, central memory and regulatory T cell samples, giving an average of approximately 4 million total reads per sample. Sorted cells were lysed in RLT buffer, and RNA was extracted using DNase-treated RNeasy Micro or Mini kits according to cell number. Each cell subset was processed on its own to prevent cross-contamination, while patient and healthy donor samples were processed together. The immunoSEQ multiplex PCR was used to amplify TCRB sequences from cDNA, yielding 87-bp fragments that span the CDR3 region. Sequencing of the amplicons was performed on the Illumina HiSeq platform. The authors processed their data as follows. Synthetic template baselines were used to correct PCR bias computationally, reads within Hamming distance 2 were collapsed, and singletons that could not be merged were discarded. Reads were aligned against IMGT so that V, D and J genes, CDR3 length and insertions or deletions at six rearrangement sites could be assigned. Within each subset, clonotype counts were normalized to the number of sorted cells before true diversity and Gini coefficients were calculated with the tcR R package. Repertoire sharing was quantified using the overlap coefficient calculated on TCRB nucleotide sequences. As a proxy for the pre-selection repertoire, out-of-frame TCRB sequences from naive cells were analyzed. The immuneACCESS repertoire file appears here via TCRdb, limited to in-frame rearrangements. These files lack a portion of the clones; in checked studies, under half of the deficit traces to unresolved V genes, and the cause of the others is not known. V and J calls and clone size follow that table, whereas D and trimming were derived from the DNA. The sample includes around 430,000 clones, with roughly 30% observed a single time. The ten top clones hold almost 0.065% of the sample.

Sequencing used naive CD4+ T cells from blood. What this sample's cell subset or site label stands for: true naive CD4+ T cells. The receptor was isolated from a man aged 18 to 30 in good health.

The CDR3 protein is CASSVDVSSTGELFF. At the DNA level, the sequence is TGTGCCAGCAGTGTTGACGTTTCGAGCACCGGGGAGCTGTTTTTT. The rearranged chain carries TRBV2 and TRBJ2-2, with no D gene named confidently. CDR1 and CDR2 were assigned from the germline V gene as SNHLY and FYNNEI. Reading from cysteine to phenylalanine, the CDR3 counts 15 amino acids. Only the CDR3 part of the read is kept: 45 bases, read in frame from the first base. The junction shows trimming of 4 bases on V and 4 bases on J, plus 13 bases between the germline ends.